Detailed here is one T cell receptor beta chain. Antigen: not known. This record comes from a study of post-analysis software for immune sequencing data. TCR beta cDNA libraries had unique molecular identifiers. The source material, about 0.9 to 11 million T cells, gave rise to about 460,000 cDNA molecules. TCRdb reanalysed the PCR reads using MiXCR and keeps one entry per CDR3 protein. The sample holds hundreds of thousands of distinct CDR3 sequences, roughly three fifths seen once. General observations from the study: In patients, 4 to 6 TRBV segments were more frequent than in controls, with TRBV5-6, TRBV5-1 and TRBV20-1 among them. F measure showed strong co-clustering of same-batch samples.

Germline values: CDR1 MNHEY, CDR2 SMNVEV (reference sequence). The CDR3 runs 16 residues. Trimming removed 3 bases from V and 2 bases from J, with 15 bases in between. The sequencing sample was made of blood. The chain joins TRBV27 to TRBJ2-3, with D unresolved. The receptor's source is a girl under 10 years old with multiple sclerosis. In nucleotides, the CDR3 is TGTGCCAGCAGTTTGTCGCTTGACACCGCCACAGATACGCAGTATTTT. This sequence encodes CASSLSLDTATDTQYF.